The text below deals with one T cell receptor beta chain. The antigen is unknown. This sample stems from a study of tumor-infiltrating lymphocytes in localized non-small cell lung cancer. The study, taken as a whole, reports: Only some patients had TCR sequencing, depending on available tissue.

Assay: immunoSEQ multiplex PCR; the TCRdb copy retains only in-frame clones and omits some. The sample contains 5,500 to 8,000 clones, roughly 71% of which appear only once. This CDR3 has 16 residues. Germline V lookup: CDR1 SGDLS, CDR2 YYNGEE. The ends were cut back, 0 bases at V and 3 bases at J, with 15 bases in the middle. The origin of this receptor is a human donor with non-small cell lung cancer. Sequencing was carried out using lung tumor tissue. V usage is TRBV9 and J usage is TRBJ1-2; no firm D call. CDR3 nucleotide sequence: TGTGCCAGCAGCGTAGGCGGACGGGGAAGTGACTATGGCTACACCTTC. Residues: CASSVGGRGSDYGYTF.